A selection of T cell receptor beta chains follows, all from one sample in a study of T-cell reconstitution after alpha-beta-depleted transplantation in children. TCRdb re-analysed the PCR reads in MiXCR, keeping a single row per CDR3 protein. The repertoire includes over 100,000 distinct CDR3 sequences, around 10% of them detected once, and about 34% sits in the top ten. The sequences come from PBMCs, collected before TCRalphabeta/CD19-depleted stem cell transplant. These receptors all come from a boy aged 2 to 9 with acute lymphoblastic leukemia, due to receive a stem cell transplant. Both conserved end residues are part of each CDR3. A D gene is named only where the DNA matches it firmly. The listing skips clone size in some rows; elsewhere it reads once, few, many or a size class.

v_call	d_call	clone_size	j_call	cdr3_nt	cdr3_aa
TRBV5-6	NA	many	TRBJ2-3	TGTGCCAGCAGCCCTCACGGCGGGGGCTTGGGGACGCAGTATTTT	CASSPHGGGLGTQYF
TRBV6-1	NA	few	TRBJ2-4	TGTGCCAGCTCTGACCCAAACATTCAGTACTTC	CASSDPNIQYF
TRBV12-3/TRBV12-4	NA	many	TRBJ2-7	TGTGCCAGCAGGCTTGGTCGGGGCAGGAGGGCCTACGAGCAGTACTTC	CASRLGRGRRAYEQYF
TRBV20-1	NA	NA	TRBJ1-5	TGCAGTGCCCGTGCGGGGGGAGCCGGGACCAATCAGCCCCAGCATTTT	CSARAGGAGTNQPQHF
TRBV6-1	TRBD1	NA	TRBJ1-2	TGTGCCAGCAGGGATCGGGACAGGGGTTCAAGAGGCTACACCTTC	CASRDRDRGSRGYTF
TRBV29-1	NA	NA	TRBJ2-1	TGCAGCGCTCCAAACCGGGGCCATCCTGTCAATGAGCAGTTCTTC	CSAPNRGHPVNEQFF
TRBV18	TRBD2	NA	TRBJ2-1	TGTGCCAGCTCACCTAACGGCGGGGCTAGCGGGAGCTACTCCTACAATGAGCAGTTCTTC	CASSPNGGASGSYSYNEQFF
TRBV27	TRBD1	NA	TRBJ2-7	TGTGCCAGCAGTAAACAGGGGACCTACGAGCAGTACTTC	CASSKQGTYEQYF
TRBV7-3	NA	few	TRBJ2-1	TGTGCCAGCAGTCGAATTACAGGCGCGAAGCGCAATGAGCAGTTCTTC	CASSRITGAKRNEQFF
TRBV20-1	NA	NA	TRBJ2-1	TGCAGTGCTAGGCAGGGGGGTTCCTATGAGCAGTTCTTC	CSARQGGSYEQFF
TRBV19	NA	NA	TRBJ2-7	TGTGCCAGTAAGGGGATCCACGAGCAGTACTTC	CASKGIHEQYF
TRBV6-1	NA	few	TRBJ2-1	TGTGCCAGCAGTGAAGAGGCGGGGTACTACAATGAGCAGTTCTTC	CASSEEAGYYNEQFF
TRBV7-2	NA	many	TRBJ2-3	TGTGCCAGCAGCGGATCGCGGGATACGCAGTATTTT	CASSGSRDTQYF
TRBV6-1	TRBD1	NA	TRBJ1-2	TGTGCCAGCAGAAGACAGGGAACCAGCTATGGCTACACCTTC	CASRRQGTSYGYTF
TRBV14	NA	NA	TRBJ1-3	TGTGCCAGCAGCCAAGTTCACACGGGCAACTCTGGAAACACCATATATTTT	CASSQVHTGNSGNTIYF
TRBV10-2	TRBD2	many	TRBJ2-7	TGCGCCAGCACCCACACAGCGGGAGGGAGCGAGCAGTACTTC	CASTHTAGGSEQYF
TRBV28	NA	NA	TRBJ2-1	TGTGCCAGCAGTTCCGACTATCGGCAGTTCTACAATGAGCAGTTCTTC	CASSSDYRQFYNEQFF
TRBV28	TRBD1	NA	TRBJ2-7	TGTGCCAGCAGGAGGGACAGGGGGGGATACGAGCAGTACTTC	CASRRDRGGYEQYF
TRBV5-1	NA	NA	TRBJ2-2	TGCGCCAGCAGACCCATAGGGGAGCACACCGGGGAGCTGTTTTTT	CASRPIGEHTGELFF
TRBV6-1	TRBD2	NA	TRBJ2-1	TGTGCCAGCAGTGAAGAGACTAGCGGGACCGGCCTAGGGTCCTACAATGAGCAGTTCTTC	CASSEETSGTGLGSYNEQFF
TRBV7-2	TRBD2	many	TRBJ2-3	TGTGCCAGCAGCTTAGCGTCGGCTAGCGGGAGAGATACGCAGTATTTT	CASSLASASGRDTQYF
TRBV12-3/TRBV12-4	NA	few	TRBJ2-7	TGTGCCAGCAGTTCCCGGCGTACCGACGAGCAGTACTTC	CASSSRRTDEQYF
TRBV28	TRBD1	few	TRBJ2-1	TGTGCCAGCAGTCGCGGCGGGACAGGGTTCGGTGAGCAGTTCTTC	CASSRGGTGFGEQFF
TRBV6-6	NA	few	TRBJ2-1	TGTGCCAGCAGCCCCAGTTGGAATGAGCAGTTCTTC	CASSPSWNEQFF
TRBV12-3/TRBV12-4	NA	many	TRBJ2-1	TGTGCCAGCAACGAAGTGGGGGGAACCTACAATGAGCAGTTCTTC	CASNEVGGTYNEQFF
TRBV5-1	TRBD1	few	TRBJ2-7	TGCGCCAGCAGCTTGAGGGACAGGGCATACGAGCAGTACTTC	CASSLRDRAYEQYF
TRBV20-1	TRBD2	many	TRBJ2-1	TGCAGTGCTAGACATGGACTAGCGCAATACAATGAGCAGTTCTTC	CSARHGLAQYNEQFF
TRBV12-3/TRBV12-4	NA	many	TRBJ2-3	TGTGCCAGCAGTCTCCGGGACGGAGCGTCGGATACGCAGTATTTT	CASSLRDGASDTQYF
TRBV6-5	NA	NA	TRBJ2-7	TGTGCCAGCAGTACGGGATCCACCTACGAGCAGTACTTC	CASSTGSTYEQYF
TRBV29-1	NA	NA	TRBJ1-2	TGCAGCGTTGAACGGGGGAACTATGGCTACACCTTC	CSVERGNYGYTF
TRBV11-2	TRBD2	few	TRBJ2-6	TGTGCCAGCAGCTTAGATTTAACCGGGAGGAATGGGGCCAACGTCCTGACTTTC	CASSLDLTGRNGANVLTF
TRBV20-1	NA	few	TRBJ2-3	TGCAGTGCTAGCAGGGCAGATACGCAGTATTTT	CSASRADTQYF
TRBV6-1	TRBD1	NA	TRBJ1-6	TGTGCCAGCAGAGACACAGGGGCAAGTTCACCCCTCCACTTT	CASRDTGASSPLHF
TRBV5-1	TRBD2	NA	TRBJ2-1	TGCGCCAGCAGCTTGGAGGCTAGCGGGAGAGGTGAGCAGTTCTTC	CASSLEASGRGEQFF
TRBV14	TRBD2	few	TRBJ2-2	TGTGCCAGCAGCCAAGAACGGGGACTAGCGGACACCGGGGAGCTGTTTTTT	CASSQERGLADTGELFF
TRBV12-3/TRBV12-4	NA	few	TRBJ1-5	TGTGCCAGCAGCCGCGGACGGATCAATCAGCCCCAGCATTTT	CASSRGRINQPQHF
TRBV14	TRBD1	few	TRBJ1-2	TGTGCCAGCAGACCCTCATACCGGGACAGGGGGAAGGACTATGGCTACACCTTC	CASRPSYRDRGKDYGYTF
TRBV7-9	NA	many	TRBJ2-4	TGTGCCAGCACCCCCCCCCAGGGGCCGTACATTCAGTACTTC	CASTPPQGPYIQYF
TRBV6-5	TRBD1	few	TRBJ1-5	TGTGCCAGCAGTCGGGACAGTAGCAATCAGCCCCAGCATTTT	CASSRDSSNQPQHF
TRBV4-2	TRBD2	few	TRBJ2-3	TGTGCCAGCAGCCAAGAAATAGCGGGAGGGCCAGATACGCAGTATTTT	CASSQEIAGGPDTQYF
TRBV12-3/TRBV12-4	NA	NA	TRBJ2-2	TGTGCCAGCAGACGGACCGGGAGAACCGGGGAGCTGTTTTTT	CASRRTGRTGELFF
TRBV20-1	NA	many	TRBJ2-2	TGCAGTGCCCAGACCTCCACCGGGGAGCTGTTTTTT	CSAQTSTGELFF
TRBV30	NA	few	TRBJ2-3	TGTGCCTGTACGGGGGCGGATACGCAGTATTTT	CACTGADTQYF
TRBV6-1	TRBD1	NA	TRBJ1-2	TGTGCCAGTGGGGACAGGGACTTCTATGGCTACACCTTC	CASGDRDFYGYTF
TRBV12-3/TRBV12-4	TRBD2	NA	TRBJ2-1	TGTGCCAGCAGTCCTGTGGCGGGAGGGTACAATGAGCAGTTCTTC	CASSPVAGGYNEQFF
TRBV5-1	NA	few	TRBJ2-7	TGCGCCAGCAGCTTGGATGGCACTTCGGGGGACGAGCAGTACTTC	CASSLDGTSGDEQYF
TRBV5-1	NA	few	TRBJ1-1	TGCGCCAGCAGTCCTAACCGGGCCCCAAGGGCCACTGAAGCTTTCTTT	CASSPNRAPRATEAFF
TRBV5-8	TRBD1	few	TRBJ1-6	TGTGCCAGCAGCTTGTGGTCAGGGGGCCTGAATTCACCCCTCCACTTT	CASSLWSGGLNSPLHF
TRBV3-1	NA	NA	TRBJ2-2	TGTGCCAGCAGCCAGCTAGCCGGGGAGCTGTTTTTT	CASSQLAGELFF
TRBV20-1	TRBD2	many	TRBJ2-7	TGCAGTGCAATCGGACTAGCGGTAGCCTACGAGCAGTACTTC	CSAIGLAVAYEQYF
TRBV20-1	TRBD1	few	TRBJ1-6	TGCAGTGCCCTCCCGGACAGGGGGCGGAACTCACCCCTCCACTTT	CSALPDRGRNSPLHF
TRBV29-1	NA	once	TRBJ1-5	TGCAGCGTGAAACTAACAGGGAAGGATCAGCCCCAGCATTTT	CSVKLTGKDQPQHF
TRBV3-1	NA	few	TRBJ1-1	TGTGCCAGCAGCCAAGAATTAAGGGTTACTGAAGCTTTCTTT	CASSQELRVTEAFF
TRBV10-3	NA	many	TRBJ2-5	TGTGCCATCAGTGAGTCGGTCCGGGACCAGTACTTC	CAISESVRDQYF